This entry describes one T cell receptor beta chain. Its antigen is as yet unknown. This specimen comes from a study of identical twins. Regarding the study as a whole: Where beta out-of-frame sequences were concerned, excess twin sharing was weaker.

Addition of a universal primer site occurred through template switching, and cDNA carried unique molecular identifiers. TCRdb itself ran the 5' RACE reads through MiXCR, one entry per CDR3 protein. The sample includes about 530,000 distinct CDR3 sequences, about a fifth of them seen just once. In germline, CDR1 is KGHSH, CDR2 LQKENI. This CDR3 has 14 residues. The V gene lost 2 bases and the J gene lost 5 bases, with 12 bases spanning the gap. This sample was also put to use in a study of yellow fever vaccine responses in identical twins.

The rearrangement links TRBV18 to TRBJ2-5, with D unresolved. The sequencing input was CD4+ T cells sorted from blood. The receptor was derived from a woman younger than 30 in good health. The CDR3 DNA sequence: TGTGCCAGCTCACCAGTCTATGGCGAGGAGACCCAGTACTTC. Its protein product is CASSPVYGEETQYF.